This TCR beta chain was captured in a study of T cell repertoires in cytomegalovirus infection. On the study more broadly: CMV infection together with matching HLA type was indicated by public TCR beta signatures. Broader study findings: Adding up the frequency of public TCR beta families identified people who carried CMV plus the relevant HLA. HLA-C-restricted CMV clonotypes gave the most frequent clonotype in two of eight donors.

This clonotype was seen a few times. Its antigen is as yet unknown. Germline loops: CDR1 SEHNR, CDR2 FQNEAQ (reference sequence). J was trimmed by 2 bases and V by 3 bases; bases with no gene match: 6. The length of the CDR3 is 18 residues. In TCRdb, the reads were re-called with MiXCR into one record per CDR3 protein. The sample lists 200,000 to 250,000 distinct CDR3 sequences, 22% occurring once. What was sequenced was CD8+ T cells from PBMCs. The V call is TRBV7-9, the J call TRBJ2-6, with TRBD1 identical over 11 bases. This sequence was found in a human donor in good health (CMV status not recorded). Some clones in this sample may be carry-over from other donors' samples. The CDR3: CASSFWTGGRTGANVLTF. DNA of the CDR3: TGTGCCAGCAGCTTCTGGACAGGGGGCAGAACTGGGGCCAACGTCCTGACTTTC.